The next 21 T cell receptor beta chains were all read from a single sample in a study of T cell repertoires in cytomegalovirus infection. TCRdb recomputed calls from the reads with MiXCR, one row per CDR3 protein. The repertoire holds about 770,000 distinct CDR3 sequences, with 25% to 35% as singletons. Antigen specificity for these receptors is unknown. The sample in question was cultured CD8+ T cells from PBMCs, obtained from culture after CMV antigen stimulation. The receptors here all came from a human donor in good health (CMV status not recorded). Some clones in this sample may be carry-over from other donors' samples.

The rearrangement joins TRBV10-3 to TRBJ1-4; tentatively, D is TRBD1 (5 bases). There are 14 residues in the CDR3. V was trimmed by 6 bases and J by 8 bases, leaving 16 bases between them. Germline V lookup: CDR1 ENHRY, CDR2 SYGVKD. The CDR3 loop is CAIRGEGIGEKLFF. The CDR3 DNA reads TGTGCCATCAGGGGAGAGGGGATCGGAGAAAAACTGTTTTTT.

There are a few counts of this clonotype. The V and J genes are TRBV2 and TRBJ2-5, with TRBD1 as a possible D gene (6 bases). The germline V gene has CDR1 SNHLY and CDR2 FYNNEI. The CDR3 is 14 residues long. Trimming removed 4 bases from V and 7 bases from J, with 16 bases in between. The CDR3 DNA is TGTGCCAGCAGTGTAACAGGGTTCCTATCGACCCAGTACTTC. Its protein is CASSVTGFLSTQYF.

The J gene is TRBJ1-5, the V gene TRBV28, with D tentatively TRBD1 (6 bases). This CDR3 contains 16 residues. Germline CDR1 is MDHEN and CDR2 is SYDVKM. V gave up 5 bases and J gave up 5 bases, with 19 bases separating them. CDR3: CASSPRPGEGYQPQHF. The CDR3 coding sequence is TGTGCCAGCAGTCCTAGACCAGGGGAGGGTTATCAGCCCCAGCATTTT.

The chain links TRBV7-9 to TRBJ1-2; D unresolved. This CDR3 is 11 amino acids long. Trimming stripped 3 bases from V and 6 bases from J, with 5 bases between. Germline values: CDR1 SEHNR, CDR2 FQNEAQ (reference sequence). The CDR3, as DNA: TGTGCCAGCAGCTTTAAGAATGGCTACACCTTC. Its protein is CASSFKNGYTF.

CDR3 bases: TGTGCCAGCAGTTTAACCCAGAAAAGTGAAGCTTTCTTT. Its protein is CASSLTQKSEAFF. V usage is TRBV27 and J usage is TRBJ1-1; D ambiguous. The CDR3 totals 13 residues. CDR1 and CDR2 from the germline V gene are MNHEY and SMNVEV (reference sequence). V was pared by 2 bases and J by 7 bases, with 11 bases between.

The chain has TRBV7-9 and TRBJ1-6; 9 nucleotides match TRBD1. J lost 0 bases, V lost 4 bases, and 10 bases had no gene match. The CDR3 contains 19 residues. Per germline, CDR1 SEHNR and CDR2 FQNEAQ (reference sequence). The CDR3 sequence is CASSYGTGLFNSYNSPLHF. CDR3 nucleotides: TGTGCCAGCAGCTACGGGACAGGGTTATTCAACTCCTATAATTCACCCCTCCACTTT.

This clonotype was counted ten times or more. This chain uses TRBV7-8 with TRBJ1-4; TRBD1 matches at 7 bases. The CDR3 extends over 15 amino acids. Germline CDR1 reads SGHVS; CDR2 reads FQNEAQ. V lost 0 bases and J lost 3; bases outside the gene matches: 1. The CDR3 sequence: CASSLARGPNEKLFF. The CDR3 nucleotides read TGTGCCAGCAGCTTAGCAAGGGGGCCTAATGAAAAACTGTTTTTT.

The chain recombines TRBV2 with TRBJ2-5; TRBD2 matches 11 bases. V gave up 3 bases and J gave up 1 base; unmatched junction bases: 19. Looked up from germline, CDR1 is SNHLY and CDR2 is FYNNEI. The CDR3 has 21 amino acids. The CDR3 here is CASSEGVLAGAEGVRQETQYF. The CDR3 DNA reads as TGTGCCAGCAGTGAGGGGGTACTAGCGGGGGCCGAGGGTGTTCGCCAAGAGACCCAGTACTTC.

J is TRBJ1-2 and V is TRBV6-2 or TRBV6-3; no clear D. The CDR3 length is 17 residues. V was cut by 7 bases and J by 0 bases, with 21 bases left in between. Germline assignment: CDR1 MNHEY and CDR2 SVGEGT. The CDR3 coding sequence is TGTGCCAGCACCGAAACCGAGGGAGGACTGCCTAACTATGGCTACACCTTC. Translating gives CASTETEGGLPNYGYTF.

V and J are TRBV28 and TRBJ2-2; TRBD1 agrees at 10 bases. The CDR3 is 11 amino acids. Germline CDR1 MDHEN, CDR2 SYDVKM. This chain's CDR3 is CAGQGTGELFF. The CDR3 bases are TGTGCGGGACAGGGGACCGGGGAGCTGTTTTTT.

The genes are TRBV2 and TRBJ2-1; D might be TRBD1 (5 bases). CDR1 is SNHLY and CDR2 is FYNNEI in the germline V gene. The CDR3 loop spans 11 amino acids. V gave up 5 bases and J gave up 12 bases, with 11 bases separating them. The CDR3: CASSTGQGQFF. In DNA form, the CDR3 reads TGTGCCAGCAGTACAGGCCAGGGGCAGTTCTTC.

The chain recombines TRBV7-9 with TRBJ2-5; D might be TRBD1 (8 bases). Germline values: CDR1 SEHNR, CDR2 FQNEAQ (reference sequence). CDR3 length equals 17 residues. With 2 bases removed from V and 6 bases from J, the gap between germline ends came to 22 bases. CDR3 nucleotide sequence: TGTGCCAGCAGCTTACCTATCACAGGGGGGGGTGCGAAGACCCAGTACTTC. Amino acids: CASSLPITGGGAKTQYF. The full variable domain, its missing parts supplied by reference TRBV7-9 and TRBJ2-5, is DTGVSQNPRHKITKRGQNVTFRCDPISEHNRLYWYRQTLGQGPEFLTYFQNEAQLEKSRLLSDRFSAERPKGSFSTLEIQRTEQGDSAMYLCASSLPITGGGAKTQYFGPGTRLLVL.

Written as DNA, the CDR3 is TGTGCCAGCAGCTTTTTAAGGGGGCGTAATGAAAAACTGTTTTTT. The encoded protein is CASSFLRGRNEKLFF. The V gene is TRBV13, the J gene TRBJ1-4; 7 bases map to TRBD1. The germline gives CDR1 PRHDT, CDR2 FYEKMQ (reference sequence). CDR3 length: 15 residues. J was trimmed by 4 bases and V by 3 bases; bases with no gene match: 5.

V gene TRBV20-1 combines with J gene TRBJ2-7; the D gene is possibly TRBD1 (6 bases). Trimming stripped 6 bases from V and 2 bases from J, with 14 bases between. In germline, CDR1 is DFQATT, CDR2 SNEGSKA (reference sequence). The CDR3 is 13 amino acids. For the CDR3, the DNA is TGCAGTGCCAGGGGACAACTAACCTACGAGCAGTACTTC. Translated: CSARGQLTYEQYF.

This rearrangement joins TRBV7-9 to TRBJ2-6; no definite D call. This CDR3 contains 17 residues. V was cut by 0 bases and J by 0 bases, with 9 bases left in between. CDR1 and CDR2 from the germline V gene are SEHNR and FQNEAQ (reference sequence). In nucleotides, the CDR3 is TGTGCCAGCAGCTTAGCGCCAAGCGTCTCTGGGGCCAACGTCCTGACTTTC. Its protein product is CASSLAPSVSGANVLTF.

The V call is TRBV27, the J call TRBJ1-2; D might be TRBD1 (6 bases). The CDR3 spans 16 residues. Germline V lookup: CDR1 MNHEY, CDR2 SMNVEV (reference sequence). Trimming pared 0 bases from V and 4 bases from J, leaving 15 bases between. CDR3 in DNA: TGTGCCAGCAGTTTATCGGGGGGCAGCTTATCCTATGGCTACACCTTC. Amino acids: CASSLSGGSLSYGYTF.

This clonotype has only one observation. The chain joins TRBV29-1 to TRBJ1-4, with 11 positions matching TRBD1. This CDR3 is 14 amino acids long. V gave up 7 bases and J gave up 12 bases; unmatched junction bases: 13. CDR1 SQVTM and CDR2 ANQGSEA come from the germline V gene. The CDR3 here is CSAGGGQGASELFF. Here the CDR3 DNA reads TGCAGCGCCGGAGGAGGACAGGGGGCATCGGAACTGTTTTTT.

The gene calls are TRBV6-2 or TRBV6-3 and TRBJ2-7; D is unclear. The CDR3 is 14 residues long. Trimming stripped 6 bases from V and 2 bases from J, with 14 bases between. Per germline, CDR1 MNHEY and CDR2 SVGEGT. The CDR3 here is CASSPPQVTYEQYV. CDR3 sequence (DNA): TGTGCCAGCAGCCCGCCTCAGGTCACCTACGAGCAGTACGTC.

This clonotype was observed at least ten times. V gene TRBV7-2 combines with J gene TRBJ2-7, with TRBD2 matching over 15 bases. Germline V gene lookup returns CDR1 SGHTA and CDR2 FQGNSA. After removal of 5 bases from V and 0 bases from J, the junction contained 8 bases not matched to a gene. The CDR3 is made up of 18 amino acids. Here the CDR3 reads CASSPGTSGGTRSYEQYF. The CDR3 region has the DNA TGTGCCAGCAGCCCCGGGACTAGCGGGGGGACCCGCTCCTACGAGCAGTACTTC.

On this clonotype itself: The junction departs from germline at one end; a sequencing error may be responsible. This rearrangement joins TRBV18 to TRBJ2-3, with 7 nucleotides matching TRBD1. Germline assignment: CDR1 KGHSH and CDR2 LQKENI. The CDR3 loop spans 14 amino acids. The CDR3 loop reads CTSWPGGSTDTQYF. The CDR3 nucleotides read TGTACCAGCTGGCCAGGGGGAAGCACAGATACGCAGTATTTT. Based on the CDR3 plus reference TRBV18 and TRBJ2-3, the full variable domain is NAGVMQNPRHLVRRRGQEARLRCSPMKGHSHVYWYRQLPEEGLKFMVYLQKENIIDESGMPKERFSAEFPKEGPSILRIQQVVRGDSAAYFCTSWPGGSTDTQYFGPGTRLTVL.

There are many counts of this clonotype. The J gene is TRBJ1-1, the V gene TRBV7-9, with a weak D call TRBD1 (5 bases). Germline CDR1 reads SEHNR; CDR2 reads FQNEAQ (reference sequence). V was cut by 4 bases and J by 2 bases, with 17 bases left in between. CDR3 length: 16 residues. DNA for the CDR3: TGTGCCAGCAGCTCAGAACCGGGGGAACCAAACACTGAAGCTTTCTTT. Protein product: CASSSEPGEPNTEAFF.